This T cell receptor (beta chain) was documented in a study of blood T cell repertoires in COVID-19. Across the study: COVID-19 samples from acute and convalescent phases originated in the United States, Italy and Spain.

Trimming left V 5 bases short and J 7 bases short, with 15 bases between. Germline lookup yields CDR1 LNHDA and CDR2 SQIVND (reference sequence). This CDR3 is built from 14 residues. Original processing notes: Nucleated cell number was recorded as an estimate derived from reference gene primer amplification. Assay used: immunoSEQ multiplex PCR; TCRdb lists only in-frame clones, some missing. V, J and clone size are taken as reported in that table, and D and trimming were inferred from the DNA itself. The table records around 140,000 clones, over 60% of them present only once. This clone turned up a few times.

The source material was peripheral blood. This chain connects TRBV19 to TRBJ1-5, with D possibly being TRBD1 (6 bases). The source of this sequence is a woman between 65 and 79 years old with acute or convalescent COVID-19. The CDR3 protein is CASSRAGRGQPQHF. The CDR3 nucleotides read TGTGCCAGTAGTCGAGCCGGCAGGGGACAGCCCCAGCATTTT.